The rows below give T cell receptor beta chains drawn from one sample of a study of T cell repertoires in ileal Crohn's disease. Here immunoSEQ multiplex PCR was the method, and the copy in TCRdb shows in-frame clones only, minus some. The table shows 13,000 to 15,000 clones, with 60% to 85% occurring only once. Sequencing was performed on ileal tissue. Source of these receptors: an adult with Crohn's disease. Each CDR3 is given with its conserved first and last residue.

v_gene: TRBV4-2; j_gene: TRBJ1-5; CDR3aa: CASSQKGNNQPQHF
v_gene: TRBV5-5; j_gene: TRBJ2-4; CDR3aa: CASSFGGTAKNIQYF
v_gene: TRBV15; j_gene: TRBJ1-2; CDR3aa: CATSSVQAESANYGYTF
v_gene: TRBV6-5; j_gene: TRBJ2-7; CDR3aa: CASSPRGFYEQYF
v_gene: TRBV5-1; j_gene: TRBJ1-4; CDR3aa: CASSLDGIELFF
v_gene: TRBV6-5; j_gene: TRBJ1-1; CDR3aa: CASSFGGGTEAFF
v_gene: TRBV9; j_gene: TRBJ2-5; CDR3aa: CASSVDFRLEWETQYF
v_gene: TRBV18; j_gene: TRBJ1-5; CDR3aa: CASSQPGTVGGNQPQHF
v_gene: TRBV10-2; j_gene: TRBJ1-4; CDR3aa: CASTHATNEKLFF
v_gene: TRBV6-1; j_gene: TRBJ1-1; CDR3aa: CASSPMGQANTEAFF
v_gene: TRBV29-1; j_gene: TRBJ2-3; CDR3aa: CSVAYVTSGPTDTQYF
v_gene: TRBV5-6; j_gene: TRBJ1-4; CDR3aa: CASSLAGRGYEKLFF
v_gene: TRBV29-1; j_gene: TRBJ2-7; CDR3aa: CSVGQTFYEQYF
v_gene: TRBV30; j_gene: TRBJ1-6; CDR3aa: CAWSGGMSTNSPLHF
v_gene: TRBV7-8; j_gene: TRBJ2-6; CDR3aa: CASSFRGTGANVLTF
v_gene: TRBV25-1; j_gene: TRBJ2-7; CDR3aa: CASRGQGQEQYF
v_gene: TRBV19; j_gene: TRBJ1-3; CDR3aa: CASSTRAGNTIYF
v_gene: TRBV5-4; j_gene: TRBJ1-1; CDR3aa: CASSLVGPEAFF
v_gene: TRBV6-5; j_gene: TRBJ1-3; CDR3aa: CASSRDTVPGNAIYF
v_gene: TRBV15; j_gene: TRBJ2-5; CDR3aa: CATREARDQETQYF
v_gene: TRBV5-5; j_gene: TRBJ2-7; CDR3aa: CASQRINYEQYF
v_gene: TRBV6-6; j_gene: TRBJ2-2; CDR3aa: CASSVPGELFF
v_gene: TRBV5-4; j_gene: TRBJ2-5; CDR3aa: CASSQSWRIRQETQYF
v_gene: TRBV5-5; j_gene: TRBJ2-5; CDR3aa: CASSTGTPRGTQYF
v_gene: TRBV2; j_gene: TRBJ2-1; CDR3aa: CASKGRIYNEQFF
v_gene: TRBV7-3; j_gene: TRBJ2-7; CDR3aa: CASSSSGYAEQYF
v_gene: TRBV7-9; j_gene: TRBJ1-3; CDR3aa: CASSPDRYSGNTIYF
v_gene: TRBV19; j_gene: TRBJ2-7; CDR3aa: CASSIVLAGVTEQYF
v_gene: TRBV7-8; j_gene: TRBJ1-2; CDR3aa: CASSLGHLNYGYTF
v_gene: TRBV11-2; j_gene: TRBJ1-1; CDR3aa: CASSLGGTVGGTEAFF
v_gene: TRBV2; j_gene: TRBJ1-5; CDR3aa: CASSGTYGVSQHF
v_gene: TRBV5-4; j_gene: TRBJ2-3; CDR3aa: CASSSGPKPPTDTQYF
v_gene: TRBV5-4; j_gene: TRBJ1-2; CDR3aa: CASSLGQGQDGYTF
v_gene: TRBV9; j_gene: TRBJ2-1; CDR3aa: CASSSFDSGYEQFF
v_gene: TRBV4-3; j_gene: TRBJ2-7; CDR3aa: CASSQERTVTYEQYF
v_gene: TRBV20-1; j_gene: TRBJ2-1; CDR3aa: CSAQGRDEQFF
v_gene: TRBV7-2; j_gene: TRBJ1-2; CDR3aa: CASSSGTGGYTF
v_gene: TRBV10-3; j_gene: TRBJ1-5; CDR3aa: CAISESSGAGNQPQHF